This is a list of T cell receptor beta chains from one sample in a study of beta chain features in type 1 diabetes. Assay used: immunoSEQ multiplex PCR; TCRdb lists only in-frame clones, some missing. The table has 200,000 to 300,000 clones, less than 15% seen once. Sequencing input: naive CD4+ T cells from blood. Receptor source: a woman between 40 and 50 years old in good health. Both conserved end residues are part of each CDR3. Each record gives: CDR3 protein, CDR3 DNA, D gene, V gene, J gene, clone size. D genes are given only for firm matches. Size is omitted from some rows. Given values are once, few, many or a class for expanded clones.

CASRTSGGGNEQFF	TGCGCCAGCCGGACTAGCGGGGGGGGCAATGAGCAGTTCTTC	TRBD2	TRBV10-2	TRBJ2-1	.
CASSSGTSRYEQYF	TGTGCCAGCAGCTCCGGGACTAGTCGCTACGAGCAGTACTTC	TRBD2	TRBV9	TRBJ2-7	few
CASSRTGGVTLLGEQYF	TGTGCCAGCAGTAGAACAGGGGGCGTTACCCTTCTTGGCGAGCAGTACTTC	TRBD1	TRBV27	TRBJ2-7	.
CASSLTLAGGDNEQFF	TGTGCCAGCTCACTGACCCTAGCGGGGGGCGACAATGAGCAGTTCTTC	TRBD2	TRBV18	TRBJ2-1	few
CATSRSGDSLTDTQYF	TGTGCCACCAGCAGATCAGGGGACAGTCTCACAGATACGCAGTATTTT	TRBD1	TRBV15	TRBJ2-3	.
CASKETENEQFF	TGCGCCAGCAAGGAGACGGAGAATGAGCAGTTCTTC	.	TRBV5-1	TRBJ2-1	few
CASTPDRGGNQPQHF	TGTGCCAGTACCCCGGACAGGGGAGGCAATCAGCCCCAGCATTTT	TRBD1	TRBV19	TRBJ1-5	.
CASSLARDSDNEQFF	TGTGCCAGCAGCTTAGCTCGGGACTCCGACAATGAGCAGTTCTTC	.	TRBV7-9	TRBJ2-1	few
CASSFQGPGELFF	TGTGCCAGCAGCTTCCAGGGCCCCGGGGAGCTGTTTTTT	.	TRBV5-4	TRBJ2-2	few
CASSQGANSPLHF	TGCGCCAGCAGCCAAGGAGCCAATTCACCCCTCCACTTT	.	TRBV4-3	TRBJ1-6	many
CASSTEGYEQYF	TGTGCCAGCAGCACAGAGGGCTACGAGCAGTACTTC	.	TRBV6-1	TRBJ2-7	.
CAISGQVFYEQYF	TGTGCCATCAGTGGACAGGTTTTCTACGAGCAGTACTTC	.	TRBV10-3	TRBJ2-7	.
CASSLALAGALSTDTQYF	TGTGCCAGCAGCTTAGCGCTAGCGGGGGCCCTTAGCACAGATACGCAGTATTTT	TRBD2	TRBV11-2	TRBJ2-3	few
CAWSFVERNATNEKLFF	TGTGCCTGGAGTTTCGTAGAAAGAAATGCAACTAATGAAAAACTGTTTTTT	.	TRBV30	TRBJ1-4	few
CAISESGQTSSYNSPLHF	TGTGCCATCAGTGAGTCGGGCCAGACTAGCTCCTATAATTCACCCCTCCACTTT	.	TRBV10-3	TRBJ1-6	few
CASSLAGGLSGNTIYF	TGTGCCAGCAGCTTGGCAGGAGGACTCTCTGGAAACACCATATATTTT	.	TRBV7-8	TRBJ1-3	.
CASSLAGTDEQYF	TGCGCCAGCAGCTTGGCTGGGACAGACGAGCAGTACTTC	TRBD1	TRBV5-1	TRBJ2-7	few
CASSRDRGSFMDSPLHF	TGTGCCAGCAGCCGGGACAGGGGTTCGTTTATGGACTCACCCCTCCACTTT	TRBD1	TRBV5-6	TRBJ1-6	.
CASSQDGDSGRAQHF	TGCGCCAGCAGCCAAGACGGGGACAGCGGGCGAGCCCAGCATTTT	TRBD1	TRBV4-3	TRBJ1-5	.
CASRTGQLNTEAFF	TGTGCCAGCAGAACGGGACAGTTGAACACTGAAGCTTTCTTT	TRBD1	TRBV28	TRBJ1-1	few
CASSSPGLAGYNEQFF	TGTGCCAGCAGTTCCCCGGGACTAGCGGGCTACAATGAGCAGTTCTTC	TRBD2	TRBV2	TRBJ2-1	few
CASSLAAGGPGETQYF	TGTGCCAGCAGCTTAGCTGCGGGGGGGCCGGGAGAGACCCAGTACTTC	TRBD2	TRBV11-2	TRBJ2-5	few
CASLIAGTDTQYF	TGTGCTAGTCTTATAGCGGGCACAGATACGCAGTATTTT	.	TRBV10-3	TRBJ2-3	.
CASSPQDRSYEQYF	TGTGCCAGCAGCCCCCAGGACAGGAGCTACGAGCAGTACTTC	TRBD1	TRBV6-5	TRBJ2-7	few
CASSESGGPSEQFF	TGTGCCAGCAGTGAGTCGGGGGGGCCTAGTGAGCAGTTCTTC	TRBD2	TRBV9	TRBJ2-1	few
CASSQREANVLTF	TGCGCCAGCAGCCAACGGGAGGCCAACGTCCTGACTTTC	.	TRBV4-1	TRBJ2-6	few
CASSQTGGYGYTF	TGTGCCAGCAGCCAGACAGGGGGCTATGGCTACACCTTC	TRBD1	TRBV4-2	TRBJ1-2	.
CASSPDPRQGYEKLFF	TGTGCCAGCAGCCCAGACCCGAGACAGGGATATGAAAAACTGTTTTTT	TRBD1	TRBV7-8	TRBJ1-4	few
CASSLSWGEAQYF	TGCGCCAGCAGCTTGAGTTGGGGGGAGGCCCAGTACTTC	.	TRBV5-1	TRBJ2-5	.
CASQRQGLLGEKLFF	TGTGCCAGCCAACGCCAGGGCCTACTGGGTGAAAAACTGTTTTTT	.	TRBV7-2	TRBJ1-4	few
CASSSTRGGGYTF	TGTGCCAGCAGCTCTACGCGTGGGGGCGGCTACACCTTC	.	TRBV5-4	TRBJ1-2	.
CASSQATSGGYEQYF	TGTGCCAGCAGCCAGGCGACTAGCGGGGGTTACGAGCAGTACTTC	TRBD2	TRBV5-6	TRBJ2-7	few
CASSVELAGDTGELFF	TGTGCCAGCAGCGTAGAACTAGCGGGGGACACCGGGGAGCTGTTTTTT	TRBD2	TRBV9	TRBJ2-2	.
CASSPRETGGNQPQHF	TGTGCCAGCTCACCACGCGAGACAGGGGGCAATCAGCCCCAGCATTTT	TRBD1	TRBV18	TRBJ1-5	.
CAISGSANTGELFF	TGTGCCATCAGTGGGAGTGCGAACACCGGGGAGCTGTTTTTT	.	TRBV10-3	TRBJ2-2	few
CASSSGNDRVNSPLHF	TGTGCCAGCAGCTCCGGGAATGACAGGGTCAATTCACCCCTCCACTTT	TRBD1	TRBV5-4	TRBJ1-6	.
CARQGLGPYEQYF	TGTGCCAGACAGGGGTTAGGACCCTACGAGCAGTACTTC	TRBD1	TRBV2	TRBJ2-7	.
CASSFDLFGGGYTF	TGTGCCAGCAGCTTCGATCTTTTCGGGGGTGGCTACACCTTC	.	TRBV7-9	TRBJ1-2	few
CAAAPGAFNTGELFF	TGTGCCGCCGCCCCAGGGGCTTTCAACACCGGGGAGCTGTTTTTT	.	TRBV7-2	TRBJ2-2	.
CSFPRRGPTDTQYF	TGCAGCTTCCCACGCAGGGGACCCACAGATACGCAGTATTTT	.	TRBV29-1	TRBJ2-3	.
CASSLILAGEPANTGELFF	TGTGCCAGCAGCTTGATACTAGCGGGGGAACCTGCGAACACCGGGGAGCTGTTTTTT	TRBD2	TRBV5-6	TRBJ2-2	.
CASSSIQETQYF	TGTGCCAGCAGCTCCATCCAAGAGACCCAGTACTTC	.	TRBV5-4	TRBJ2-5	.
CASRETGQRTYEQYF	TGTGCCAGCAGAGAAACAGGGCAACGAACCTACGAGCAGTACTTC	.	TRBV6-1	TRBJ2-7	once
CASSKGHTRDRGRYEQYF	TGTGCCAGCAGCAAAGGTCACACCCGGGACAGGGGGCGCTACGAGCAGTACTTC	.	TRBV21-1	TRBJ2-7	few
CASTRDFKGGYTF	TGTGCCAGCACCAGGGACTTCAAGGGAGGCTACACCTTC	.	TRBV6-6	TRBJ1-2	.
CASSQGGLGGNQPQHF	TGCGCCAGCAGCCAAGGGGGCCTCGGAGGCAATCAGCCCCAGCATTTT	.	TRBV4-1	TRBJ1-5	.
CASSLAGRGLTDTQYF	TGCGCCAGCAGCCTTGCAGGCAGGGGGCTTACAGATACGCAGTATTTT	TRBD1	TRBV5-1	TRBJ2-3	few
CASSLAEDAGYEQYF	TGCGCCAGCAGCTTGGCCGAAGACGCGGGCTACGAGCAGTACTTC	.	TRBV5-1	TRBJ2-7	few
CSVSSGGEQYF	TGCAGCGTTTCTAGCGGGGGGGAGCAGTACTTC	TRBD2	TRBV29-1	TRBJ2-5	.
CASSQEYSAGELFF	TGCGCCAGCAGCCAAGAATACTCCGCCGGGGAGCTGTTTTTT	.	TRBV4-1	TRBJ2-2	.
CASSPDTGYRNTIYF	TGTGCCAGCAGCCCGGACACAGGGTATCGAAACACCATATATTTT	.	TRBV5-6	TRBJ1-3	.
CASSPAGGGETQYF	TGTGCCAGCAGTCCGGCAGGGGGAGGTGAGACCCAGTACTTC	.	TRBV6-5	TRBJ2-5	.
CASSSTGFSGANVLTF	TGTGCCAGCAGCTCCACAGGCTTCTCTGGGGCCAACGTCCTGACTTTC	.	TRBV11-2	TRBJ2-6	.
CASRGTGRETQYF	TGTGCCAGCAGGGGGACAGGGAGGGAGACCCAGTACTTC	TRBD1	TRBV6-5	TRBJ2-5	.
CASATRRIGETQYF	TGTGCCAGCGCGACAAGGCGAATAGGAGAGACCCAGTACTTC	.	TRBV7-9	TRBJ2-5	few
CASSVRYSNQPQHF	TGTGCCAGCAGTGTCAGGTATAGCAATCAGCCCCAGCATTTT	.	TRBV6-4	TRBJ1-5	few
CASSLVGSYEQYF	TGTGCCAGCAGCTTGGTCGGTAGCTACGAGCAGTACTTC	.	TRBV5-8	TRBJ2-7	.
CASTSTGGTDTQYF	TGTGCCAGTACTTCGACAGGAGGCACAGATACGCAGTATTTT	.	TRBV19	TRBJ2-3	.
CASSQGSGNQPQHF	TGTGCCAGCAGCCAAGGCTCGGGCAATCAGCCCCAGCATTTT	.	TRBV14	TRBJ1-5	many